The sequence of this TCR beta chain was determined in a study of T-cell memory formation after mild COVID-19. MiXCR was run by TCRdb on the 5' RACE reads, yielding one entry per CDR3 protein. Among approximately 150,000 distinct CDR3 sequences listed, around 15% were seen once. V was trimmed by 0 bases and J by 6 bases, leaving 11 bases between them. The germline CDR1 and CDR2 sequences are SGHAT and FQNNGV. CDR3 length: 14 residues. The receptor was derived from an adult woman who had mild COVID-19 (a few samples of this study predate the infection). Cell type and time point are not known. The rearrangement links TRBV11-2 to TRBJ1-1; unclear D gene. Sample: PBMCs or a T cell subset sorted from them (not recorded which). In nucleotides, the CDR3 is TGTGCCAGCAGCTTAGATCCGGAATGGGCTGAAGCTTTCTTT. This gives the protein CASSLDPEWAEAFF.